This T cell receptor beta chain was sequenced in a study of cytomegalovirus exposure and HLA in healthy donors. From the approximately 120-subject validation cohort, which was separate from the approximately 670-subject first cohort, the donors were drawn. Study-level points and caveats: TCR beta chains numbering some 160 were designated cytomegalovirus-associated.

Concerning this clone itself: The antigen remains unidentified.

The trim removed 6 bases at V and 3 bases at J, leaving 14 bases unmatched. The CDR3 covers 17 residues. Looked up from germline, CDR1 is MNHEY and CDR2 is SMNVEV (reference sequence). Assay: immunoSEQ multiplex PCR; the TCRdb copy retains only in-frame clones and omits some. Here the sample spans 85,000 to 120,000 clones, about 85% being singletons. This TCR was sampled from a woman aged 18 to 35 in good health and CMV-seropositive. The sample taken for sequencing was PBMCs. J is TRBJ1-1 and V is TRBV27, with 9 positions matching TRBD1. The CDR3 DNA is TGTGCCAGCAGCCCCATGGGACAGGGCGGTCAGGACACTGAAGCTTTCTTT. Translation gives CASSPMGQGGQDTEAFF.